The 10 T cell receptor beta chains listed next were all sequenced from one sample in a study of long-term antiretroviral therapy in people with HIV. The run of the v3.0 immunoSEQ assay was at survey level. Sequenced by immunoSEQ multiplex PCR; TCRdb stores in-frame clones only, minus some. The table has 23,000 or so clones, about 79% seen once; the top ten hold 19%. The sequencing used unsorted PBMCs, collected 0.1 years before starting antiretroviral therapy. Receptors were obtained from a man between 18 and 35 years old with HIV.

The chain joins TRBV7-3 to TRBJ1-1; D is perhaps TRBD1 (5 bases). Germline V CDR1 and CDR2: SGHTA, FQGTGA. This CDR3 is 15 amino acids long. The ends were cut back, 1 base at V and 2 bases at J, with 11 bases in the middle. The CDR3 nucleotides are TGTGCCAGCAGCTTAATCGGGGACGGAAACACTGAAGCTTTCTTT. Amino acid sequence: CASSLIGDGNTEAFF.

The chain links TRBV4-2 to TRBJ2-7; 9 bases fit TRBD2. Per germline, CDR1 LGHNA and CDR2 YNFKEQ. The CDR3 totals 16 residues. V lost 4 bases and J lost 3; bases outside the gene matches: 10. The CDR3 bases are TGTGCCAGCAGCCCTAGCCTCGGTAGCGGGAGCTACGAGCAGTACTTC. It encodes CASSPSLGSGSYEQYF.

The V gene is TRBV6-1, the J gene TRBJ2-6; 9 bases fit TRBD1. The V segment lost 11 bases and the J segment 12 bases; nucleotides outside the gene matches: 14. Per the germline V gene, CDR1 is MNHNS and CDR2 is SASEGT. This CDR3 contains 14 residues. The chain's CDR3 is CASLPGQGPSVLTF. CDR3 bases: TGTGCCTCCTTACCGGGACAGGGCCCTAGCGTCCTGACTTTC.

This clone was seen a single time. The chain has TRBV4-3 and TRBJ1-3; the D is unclear. Germline V gives CDR1 LGHNA, CDR2 YSLEER. This CDR3 comprises 15 residues. Trimming cost V 1 base and J 4 bases, with 11 bases left between them. The CDR3 nucleotides read TGCGCCAGCAGCCAAGCTGAAGGGTCAGGAAACACCATATATTTT. This encodes CASSQAEGSGNTIYF.

The V call is TRBV9, the J call TRBJ2-3, with no clear D. V was pared by 0 bases and J by 3 bases, with 8 bases between. The CDR3 length is 14 residues. Germline V lookup: CDR1 SGDLS, CDR2 YYNGEE. CDR3 coding DNA: TGTGCCAGCAGCGTAGGAGCGTTAACAGATACGCAGTATTTT. Translating gives CASSVGALTDTQYF. The full variable domain, in which reference TRBV9 and TRBJ2-3 provide the parts outside the CDR3, is DSGVTQTPKHLITATGQRVTLRCSPRSGDLSVYWYQQSLDQGLQFLIQYYNGEERAKGNILERFSAQQFPDLHSELNLSSLELGDSALYFCASSVGALTDTQYFGPGTRLTVL.

The chain couples TRBV6-1 to TRBJ2-1; TRBD2 agrees at 8 bases. Trimming at V came to 2 bases and at J to 5 bases, leaving 8 bases not matched to a gene. The CDR3 sequence is 16 residues long. In germline, CDR1 is MNHNS, CDR2 SASEGT. The CDR3 region is CASSEQTGGSHNEQFF. The CDR3 DNA reads as TGTGCCAGCAGTGAACAAACGGGGGGGTCCCACAATGAGCAGTTCTTC.

This clone was seen more than once but under ten times. The chain couples TRBV29-1 to TRBJ2-2; TRBD1 agrees at 7 bases. Trimming cost V 5 bases and J 1 base; bases outside gene matches: 1. The CDR3 is 13 residues long. Germline V lookup: CDR1 SQVTM, CDR2 ANQGSEA. CDR3 in DNA: TGCAGCGTTACAGGGGAGAACACCGGGGAGCTGTTTTTT. As protein: CSVTGENTGELFF.

This chain joins TRBV4-3 and TRBJ2-5; TRBD2 agrees at 10 bases. CDR1 and CDR2 from the germline V gene are LGHNA and YSLEER. With V trimmed by 2 bases and J by 3 bases, 0 bases remained unmatched. The CDR3 spans 14 residues. The CDR3 here is CASSQLAGEETQYF. CDR3 sequence (DNA): TGCGCCAGCAGCCAACTAGCGGGGGAAGAGACCCAGTACTTC.

V and J are TRBV9 and TRBJ2-7; 10 bases match TRBD2. The CDR3 extends over 15 amino acids. Trimming cost V 0 bases and J 7 bases; bases outside gene matches: 7. Germline-derived CDR1 and CDR2 are SGDLS and YYNGEE. DNA of the CDR3: TGTGCCAGCAGCGTAGGCAGAGCGGGAGGGGGTGAGCAGTACTTC. This encodes CASSVGRAGGGEQYF.

The rearrangement joins TRBV18 to TRBJ1-2, with D perhaps TRBD1 (6 bases). Germline V gene lookup returns CDR1 KGHSH and CDR2 LQKENI. Deletions cut 3 bases from V and 8 bases from J, with 22 bases between. The CDR3 totals 16 residues. CDR3 sequence reads: CASSPPPGQRREGYTF. The CDR3 nucleotides read TGTGCCAGCTCACCCCCGCCCGGACAGCGGAGGGAGGGCTACACCTTC.